This T cell receptor beta chain derives from a study of T cell responses to AZD1222 COVID-19 vaccine. The repertoire was sequenced with immunoSEQ multiplex PCR; TCRdb's copy has only in-frame clones and lacks some. This sample has about 140,000 clones; approximately 92% occur once, and the top ten carry 1.6%. Findings of the study overall: No day 14 peak samples; only post-peak repertoires were characterized. Seropositive status at baseline applied to only 6 or 7 AZD1222 recipients.

Details on this clone: As yet, its antigen is unknown.

The CDR3 runs to 16 residues. The germline V gene encodes CDR1 MNHEY and CDR2 SMNVEV (reference sequence). V shed 2 bases and J shed 0 bases, with 12 bases lying between them. The chain carries TRBV27 and TRBJ2-3; no clear D. This clonotype was obtained from an adult in good health. The sequencing here drew on peripheral blood, taken on day 0 of AZD1222 vaccination. The CDR3 DNA is TGTGCCAGCAGTTTAAGTGGCCGGATTAGCACAGATACGCAGTATTTT. Amino acids: CASSLSGRISTDTQYF.